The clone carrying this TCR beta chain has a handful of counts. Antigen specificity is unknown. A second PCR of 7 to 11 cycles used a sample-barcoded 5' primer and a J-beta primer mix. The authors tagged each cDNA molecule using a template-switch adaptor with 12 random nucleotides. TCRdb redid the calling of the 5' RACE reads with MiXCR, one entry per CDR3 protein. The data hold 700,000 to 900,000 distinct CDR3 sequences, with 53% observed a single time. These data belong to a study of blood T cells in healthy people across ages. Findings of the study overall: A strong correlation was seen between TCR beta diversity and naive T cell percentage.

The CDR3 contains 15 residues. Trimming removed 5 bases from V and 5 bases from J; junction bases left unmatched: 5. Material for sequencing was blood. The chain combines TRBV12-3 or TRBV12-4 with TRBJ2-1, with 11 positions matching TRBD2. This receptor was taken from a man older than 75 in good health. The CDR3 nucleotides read TGTGCCAGCAGTGCTAGCGGGAGGCCTAACAATGAGCAGTTCTTC. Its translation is CASSASGRPNNEQFF.